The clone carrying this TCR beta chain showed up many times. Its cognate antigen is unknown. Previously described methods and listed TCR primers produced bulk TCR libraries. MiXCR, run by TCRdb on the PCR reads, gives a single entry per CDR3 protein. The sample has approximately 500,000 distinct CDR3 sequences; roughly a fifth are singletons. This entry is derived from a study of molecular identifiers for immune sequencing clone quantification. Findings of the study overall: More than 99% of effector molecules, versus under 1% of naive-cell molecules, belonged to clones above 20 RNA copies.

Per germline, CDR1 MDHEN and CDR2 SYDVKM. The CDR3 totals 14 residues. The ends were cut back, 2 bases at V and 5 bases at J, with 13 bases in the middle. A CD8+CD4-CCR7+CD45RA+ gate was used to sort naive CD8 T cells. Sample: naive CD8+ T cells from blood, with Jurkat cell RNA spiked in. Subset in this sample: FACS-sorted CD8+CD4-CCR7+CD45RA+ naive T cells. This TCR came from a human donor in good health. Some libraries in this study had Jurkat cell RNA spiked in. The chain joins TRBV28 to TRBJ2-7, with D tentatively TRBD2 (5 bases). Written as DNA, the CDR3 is TGTGCCAGCAGTTTACTAAACCCGGGGAACGAGCAGTACTTC. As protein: CASSLLNPGNEQYF.